One sample yielded the 21 T cell receptor beta chains listed below, sequenced in a study of T cell responses to AZD1222 COVID-19 vaccine. The method was immunoSEQ multiplex PCR; TCRdb's version includes in-frame clones alone and lacks a portion of them. The data show roughly 140,000 clones, roughly 89% seen once. Specimen: peripheral blood, collected on day 0 of AZD1222 vaccination. Receptors originate from an adult in good health.

This chain joins TRBV21-1 and TRBJ1-2. TRBV21-1 is shown as a pseudogene. The CDR3 spans 15 residues. The CDR3 DNA reads TGTGCCAGCAGCAAAGGGGAGGAAGGTGACTATGGCTACACCTTC. It specifies CASSKGEEGDYGYTF.

The chain recombines TRBV5-4 with TRBJ2-1, with D perhaps matching TRBD2 (6 bases). This CDR3 is 11 amino acids long. V was shortened by 2 bases and J by 12 bases, with 9 bases between the two germline ends. The germline V gene has CDR1 SGHNT and CDR2 YYREEE (reference sequence). This chain's CDR3 is CASSFSGAQFF. The CDR3 bases are TGTGCCAGCAGCTTCTCGGGAGCGCAGTTCTTC.

The V gene is TRBV24-1, the J gene TRBJ2-1, with a possible D match to TRBD1 (5 bases). CDR3 length equals 13 residues. Per the germline V gene, CDR1 is KGHDR and CDR2 is SFDVKD. The V end lost 5 bases, the J end lost 6 bases, and 10 bases lay between the germline ends. CDR3 bases: TGTGCCACCAGTGCACAGGCCGGCAATGAGCAGTTCTTC. It encodes CATSAQAGNEQFF.

The chain recombines TRBV30 with TRBJ2-7, with D unclear. Germline-derived CDR1 and CDR2 are GTSNPN and SVGIG (reference sequence). The CDR3 length is 11 residues. The ends were cut back, 5 bases at V and 5 bases at J, with 10 bases in the middle. The CDR3 nucleotides read TGTGCCTGGGGCAGGCAGAACGAGCAGTACTTC. Amino acid sequence: CAWGRQNEQYF.

J is TRBJ2-1 and V is TRBV2, with 7 bases fitting TRBD2. The V gene end was trimmed by 7 bases and the J gene end by 2 bases; junction bases not matched to a gene: 5. The germline V gene encodes CDR1 SNHLY and CDR2 FYNNEI. The CDR3 has 14 amino acids. CDR3: CASTAGATYNEQFF. CDR3 DNA: TGTGCCAGCACTGCGGGAGCTACCTACAATGAGCAGTTCTTC.

This clone showed up just once. The V gene is TRBV28, the J gene TRBJ2-2, with 9 nucleotides matching TRBD2. J gave up 1 base and V 7 bases, and 7 bases lay outside the gene matches. Germline V gene lookup returns CDR1 MDHEN and CDR2 SYDVKM. CDR3 size: 16 residues. The CDR3 DNA reads TGTGCCAGCAAACTAGCGGGTGTAAAGAACACCGGGGAGCTGTTTTTT. It codes for CASKLAGVKNTGELFF.

The rearrangement links TRBV2 to TRBJ2-7; no clear D. The CDR3 runs to 14 residues. Germline V gene lookup returns CDR1 SNHLY and CDR2 FYNNEI. Trimming cost V 6 bases and J 4 bases, with 16 bases left between them. DNA for the CDR3: TGTGCCAGCAGACTCCGGCCACTAACTTACGAGCAGTACTTC. Protein sequence: CASRLRPLTYEQYF. The full variable domain, in which reference TRBV2 and TRBJ2-7 provide the parts outside the CDR3, is EPEVTQTPSHQVTQMGQEVILRCVPISNHLYFYWYRQILGQKVEFLVSFYNNEISEKSEIFDDQFSVERPDGSNFTLKIRSTKLEDSAMYFCASRLRPLTYEQYFGPGTRLTVT.

The chain employs TRBV24-1 and TRBJ2-3, with 8 bases lining up with TRBD1. The germline V gene encodes CDR1 KGHDR and CDR2 SFDVKD. This CDR3 is built from 18 residues. Trimming cost V 3 bases and J 3 bases; bases outside gene matches: 13. CDR3 in DNA: TGTGCCACCAGTGATCCCCCAGGACAGGGAGGAAAAACAGATACGCAGTATTTT. It encodes CATSDPPGQGGKTDTQYF.

CDR3 region: CASSLGTNYGYTF. The DNA of the CDR3 is TGTGCCAGCAGCTTGGGGACAAACTATGGCTACACCTTC. J is TRBJ1-2 and V is TRBV5-5; perhaps TRBD1 as D (5 bases). The germline V gene has CDR1 SGHKS and CDR2 YYEKEE (reference sequence). This CDR3 is built from 13 residues. V dropped 0 bases and J dropped 2 bases, with 5 bases sitting between them.

The CDR3 DNA follows: TGTGCCTGGAGTGTAATCGGGGGCAACAATGAAAAACTGTTTTTT. Its protein product is CAWSVIGGNNEKLFF. J is TRBJ1-4 and V is TRBV30; maybe TRBD1 (6 bases). The V gene lost 0 bases and the J gene lost 5 bases, with 13 bases spanning the gap. The V gene's germline CDR1 is GTSNPN and CDR2 SVGIG (reference sequence). The length of the CDR3 is 15 residues.

This chain links TRBV9 with TRBJ1-6; D remains ambiguous. The V end was cut by 4 bases, the J end by 8 bases, with 16 bases between. The CDR3 spans 15 residues. The germline gives CDR1 SGDLS, CDR2 YYNGEE. In nucleotides, the CDR3 is TGTGCCAGCAGCTCCAAAGCGGGAGCCGATTCACCCCTCCACTTT. Protein: CASSSKAGADSPLHF.

The rearrangement links TRBV6-2 or TRBV6-3 to TRBJ2-7, with D perhaps TRBD1 (5 bases). V shed 2 bases and J shed 3 bases, with 11 bases lying between them. The CDR3 is 14 residues long. Germline CDR1 MNHEY, CDR2 SVGEGT. CDR3 in DNA: TGTGCCAGCAGTTACAGGGGATATAGCTACGAGCAGTACTTC. Translating it yields CASSYRGYSYEQYF.

The rearrangement uses TRBV18 and TRBJ2-7, with D unclear. Germline V CDR1 and CDR2: KGHSH, LQKENI. The CDR3 length is 14 residues. Trimming cost V 3 bases and J 4 bases, with 13 bases left between them. CDR3 bases: TGTGCCAGCTCACCCGGAATAACCCAGTACGAGCAGTACTTC. It encodes CASSPGITQYEQYF. The whole variable domain, remainder taken from reference TRBV18 and TRBJ2-7, is NAGVMQNPRHLVRRRGQEARLRCSPMKGHSHVYWYRQLPEEGLKFMVYLQKENIIDESGMPKERFSAEFPKEGPSILRIQQVVRGDSAAYFCASSPGITQYEQYFGPGTRLTVT.

The V gene is TRBV6-5, the J gene TRBJ2-2, with D tentatively TRBD1 or TRBD2 (5 bases each). Germline V gene lookup returns CDR1 MNHEY and CDR2 SVGAGI. The CDR3 contains 15 residues. Trimming cost V 5 bases and J 5 bases, with 15 bases left between them. CDR3 coding DNA: TGTGCCAGCAGTCCGACCGTGGGACGGACCGGGGAGCTGTTTTTT. This codes for CASSPTVGRTGELFF.

This chain links TRBV5-1 with TRBJ2-2, with D perhaps TRBD1 (6 bases). Germline CDR1 and CDR2: SGHRS and YFSETQ. The CDR3 runs 15 residues. The V and J ends lost 6 bases and 3 bases respectively, with 15 bases between them. CDR3 amino acids: CASNRQGTDTGELFF. CDR3 bases: TGCGCCAGCAACAGGCAGGGGACGGACACCGGGGAGCTGTTTTTT.

The rearrangement links TRBV3-1 (or the pseudogene TRBV3-2) to TRBJ2-2; D is uncertain. Germline assignment: CDR1 LGHDT and CDR2 YNNKEL (reference sequence). Trimming took 2 bases from V and 1 from J, leaving 14 bases between them. The CDR3 runs 17 residues. Here the CDR3 reads CASSQWGASENTGELFF. Written as DNA, the CDR3 is TGTGCCAGCAGCCAATGGGGTGCAAGTGAGAACACCGGGGAGCTGTTTTTT.

The J gene is TRBJ2-7, the V gene TRBV19; 7 positions match TRBD1. The germline CDR1 and CDR2 sequences are LNHDA and SQIVND (reference sequence). Germline trimming cut 4 bases from V and 2 bases from J; bases unmatched to any gene: 14. The CDR3 covers 17 residues. The CDR3 sequence: CASSTTLLRDRAYEQYF. CDR3 sequence (DNA): TGTGCCAGTAGTACCACCCTACTCCGAGACAGGGCCTACGAGCAGTACTTC.

The V and J genes are TRBV12-5 and TRBJ2-7, with D possibly matching TRBD2 (5 bases). CDR1 is LGHNT and CDR2 is FRNRAP in the germline V gene. The CDR3 loop spans 12 amino acids. V was pared by 0 bases and J by 6 bases, with 6 bases between. As DNA, the CDR3 is TGTGCTAGTGGTTTGGTACGGGGCGAGCAGTACTTC. Translating it yields CASGLVRGEQYF. The full variable domain, its missing parts supplied by reference TRBV12-5 and TRBJ2-7, is DARVTQTPRHKVTEMGQEVTMRCQPILGHNTVFWYRQTMMQGLELLAYFRNRAPLDDSGMPKDRFSAEMPDATLATLKIQPSEPRDSAVYFCASGLVRGEQYFGPGTRLTVT.

The rearrangement links TRBV7-9 to TRBJ1-6; no clear D gene. CDR3 length: 12 amino acids. CDR1 is SEHNR and CDR2 is FQNEAQ in the germline V gene (reference sequence). V lost 1 base to trimming and J lost 11 bases, with 6 bases between them. CDR3 nucleotides: TGTGCCAGCAGCTTAGATCGGGCACCCCTCCACTTT. It translates to CASSLDRAPLHF.

CDR3 in DNA: TGTGCCAGCGGTAGCTCCTCCTACGAGCAGTACTTC. Protein: CASGSSSYEQYF. The chain carries TRBV6-5 and TRBJ2-7; D gene uncertain. The V end was cut by 8 bases, the J end by 0 bases, with 8 bases between. This CDR3 is built from 12 residues. Per germline, CDR1 MNHEY and CDR2 SVGAGI.

The rearrangement joins TRBV19 to TRBJ1-1; no reliable D call. The CDR3 runs 13 residues. Germline lookup yields CDR1 LNHDA and CDR2 SQIVND (reference sequence). The ends were cut back, 0 bases at V and 3 bases at J, with 5 bases in the middle. The CDR3 protein is CASSIDRDTEAFF. CDR3 DNA sequence: TGTGCCAGTAGTATAGATCGGGACACTGAAGCTTTCTTT.